These 27 T cell receptor beta chains originate from one sample sequenced in a study of PD-1 blockade in classical Hodgkin lymphoma. Repertoires were generated with immunoSEQ multiplex PCR, while TCRdb's copy carries only in-frame clones and drops some. The data contain fewer than 65,000 clones, about 92% of them seen just once; the ten biggest clones take up 9.7%. Every patient had relapsed following autologous stem cell transplantation, and cohorts differed in brentuximab vedotin exposure. Sequencing was performed on peripheral blood mononuclear cells (PBMCs), taken at baseline. The receptor set was obtained from a human donor with classical Hodgkin lymphoma.

V gene TRBV25-1 combines with J gene TRBJ2-7; 9 nucleotides match TRBD1. Germline V gene lookup returns CDR1 MGHDK and CDR2 SYGVNS. V lost 7 bases to trimming and J lost 4 bases; unmatched junction nucleotides: 8. The CDR3 spans 14 residues. CDR3 in DNA: TGTGCCAGCACCTCCGGGACAGGGCCGTACGAGCAGTACTTC. Encoded protein: CASTSGTGPYEQYF.

V is TRBV10-2 and J is TRBJ2-7, with 13 bases matching TRBD2. CDR3 length: 16 amino acids. Unmatched junction bases numbered 1, after V lost 2 bases and J lost 0 bases. Germline V gives CDR1 WSHSY, CDR2 SAAADI. The chain's CDR3 is CASSEGLAGVSYEQYF. The CDR3 DNA reads as TGCGCCAGCAGTGAGGGACTAGCGGGAGTCTCCTACGAGCAGTACTTC.

Turning to this clone: Other DNA sequences of this sample code for an identical CDR3. V usage is TRBV27 and J usage is TRBJ2-1, with 7 bases matching TRBD2. The V and J ends lost 2 bases and 4 bases, in that order; junction bases with no gene match: 5. There are 15 residues in the CDR3. Germline V lookup: CDR1 MNHEY, CDR2 SMNVEV (reference sequence). The CDR3 spells CASSLGASGYNEQFF. The CDR3 coding sequence is TGTGCCAGCAGTTTAGGGGCTAGCGGATACAATGAGCAGTTCTTC.

The CDR3 DNA reads as TGTGCCAGCAGCCCGACTAGCGGGATCTTCGGGGAGCTGTTTTTT. Encoded protein: CASSPTSGIFGELFF. V gene TRBV7-9 combines with J gene TRBJ2-2, with 11 bases that match TRBD2. This CDR3 contains 15 residues. Unmatched junction bases numbered 6, after V lost 5 bases and J lost 7 bases. CDR1 and CDR2 from the germline V gene are SEHNR and FQNEAQ (reference sequence).

V is TRBV19 and J is TRBJ2-7, with D unresolved. The CDR3 totals 13 residues. Trimming shortened V by 5 bases and J by 4 bases, and 12 bases separated the two germline ends. Germline-derived CDR1 and CDR2 are LNHDA and SQIVND (reference sequence). The CDR3 nucleotides are TGTGCCAGTAGTCCCCGGCCCACTTACGAGCAGTACTTC. This encodes CASSPRPTYEQYF.

This chain joins TRBV28 and TRBJ2-6; weak D call: TRBD1 (5 bases). The germline gives CDR1 MDHEN, CDR2 SYDVKM. The length of the CDR3 is 15 residues. Between the trimmed V and J ends, which lost 5 bases and 0 bases, there was a span of 8 bases. CDR3 in DNA: TGTGCCAGCAGTATGGGGCGCTCTGGGGCCAACGTCCTGACTTTC. It yields the protein CASSMGRSGANVLTF.

The genes are TRBV10-3 and TRBJ2-6, with TRBD1 matching over 9 bases. The CDR3 has 19 residues. V shed 6 bases, J shed 4 bases, and the junction held 16 bases outside the gene matches. Germline-derived CDR1 and CDR2 are ENHRY and SYGVKD. This CDR3 reads CAISGAGTGNRGGANVLTF. The CDR3 nucleotides read TGTGCCATCAGCGGGGCCGGGACAGGGAATCGAGGAGGGGCCAACGTCCTGACTTTC.

The chain combines TRBV23-1 with TRBJ2-5; 7 bases align to TRBD2. TRBV23-1 is an ORF, with its function uncertain. The CDR3 consists of 14 residues. Trimming cost V 3 bases and J 5 bases; bases outside gene matches: 6. The CDR3: CASSHGRGTETQYF. In nucleotides, the CDR3 is TGCGCCAGCAGTCATGGGAGGGGCACGGAGACCCAGTACTTC.

This chain uses TRBV27 with TRBJ2-7; weak D call: TRBD1 (6 bases). Trimming cost V 6 bases and J 3 bases, with 15 bases left between them. Germline V gives CDR1 MNHEY, CDR2 SMNVEV (reference sequence). The CDR3 runs to 14 residues. DNA of the CDR3: TGTGCCAGCAGGGAATTGGACAGAAACTACGAGCAGTACTTC. Its protein product is CASRELDRNYEQYF.

CDR3 loop: CASSLDPTSGILNEQFF. DNA for the CDR3: TGTGCCAGCAGCTTAGATCCTACTAGCGGTATACTTAATGAGCAGTTCTTC. The gene calls are TRBV11-2 and TRBJ2-1; 8 bases fit TRBD2. J gave up 7 bases and V 0 bases, and 11 bases lay outside the gene matches. Germline V gives CDR1 SGHAT, CDR2 FQNNGV. The CDR3 length is 17 residues.

The chain joins TRBV28 to TRBJ1-3; D ambiguous. This CDR3 is 14 amino acids long. Germline loops: CDR1 MDHEN, CDR2 SYDVKM. Trimming stripped 5 bases from V and 1 base from J, with 9 bases between. The CDR3 reads CASSTTWSGNTIYF. For the CDR3, the DNA is TGTGCCAGCAGTACCACTTGGTCTGGAAACACCATATATTTT.

This chain links TRBV19 with TRBJ1-5; the D gene is possibly TRBD1 (6 bases). Trimming left V 2 bases short and J 0 bases short, with 20 bases between. In germline, CDR1 is LNHDA, CDR2 SQIVND (reference sequence). The CDR3 is 19 amino acids. CDR3 in amino acids: CASSITPGHKAYSNQPQHF. Written as DNA, the CDR3 is TGTGCCAGTAGTATAACCCCGGGACACAAGGCTTATAGCAATCAGCCCCAGCATTTT.

This sequence joins TRBV19 and TRBJ2-7; D is unresolved. There are 13 residues in the CDR3. Trimming left V 5 bases short and J 2 bases short, with 10 bases between. Germline V lookup: CDR1 LNHDA, CDR2 SQIVND (reference sequence). The CDR3: CASSPGLPYEQYF. CDR3 bases: TGTGCCAGTAGTCCGGGCCTTCCCTACGAGCAGTACTTC.

The chain uses TRBV5-3 and TRBJ2-5; TRBD1 agrees at 9 bases. The end of the DNA aligns better with TRBJ2-7, so the J call may be wrong. TRBV5-3 is annotated as an ORF whose role is uncertain. This CDR3 is 13 amino acids long. Here the CDR3 DNA reads TGTGCCAGAATCCGGACAGGGGACTACGAGCAGTACTTC. It is translated as CARIRTGDYEQYF.

The rearrangement links TRBV28 to TRBJ1-5; 9 bases line up with TRBD1. The CDR3 spans 15 residues. The germline V gene has CDR1 MDHEN and CDR2 SYDVKM. J was trimmed by 4 bases and V by 5 bases; bases with no gene match: 6. This CDR3 is CASSKATGGNQPQHF. CDR3 coding DNA: TGTGCCAGCAGTAAGGCGACAGGGGGAAATCAGCCCCAGCATTTT.

This clone was observed a few times. The V gene is TRBV18, the J gene TRBJ2-2; 12 positions agree with TRBD2. The CDR3 totals 16 residues. The germline V gene has CDR1 KGHSH and CDR2 LQKENI. Unmatched junction bases numbered 1, after V lost 1 base and J lost 4 bases. CDR3 in amino acids: CASSPLLAGGTGELFF. The CDR3 coding sequence is TGTGCCAGCTCACCACTACTAGCGGGAGGCACCGGGGAGCTGTTTTTT. The full variable domain, with the rest looked up from reference TRBV18 and TRBJ2-2, is NAGVMQNPRHLVRRRGQEARLRCSPMKGHSHVYWYRQLPEEGLKFMVYLQKENIIDESGMPKERFSAEFPKEGPSILRIQQVVRGDSAAYFCASSPLLAGGTGELFFGEGSRLTVL.

The chain recombines TRBV7-9 with TRBJ2-5, with 7 bases aligning to TRBD1. The assigned J gene may be wrong: the sequence end matches TRBJ2-7 better. Germline V gene sequence: CDR1 SEHNR, CDR2 FQNEAQ (reference sequence). CDR3 length equals 15 residues. CDR3 loop: CASSPEGQEFYEQYF. DNA of the CDR3: TGTGCCAGCAGTCCGGAAGGACAGGAGTTCTACGAGCAGTACTTC.

This clone was seen only once. The rearrangement links TRBV28 to TRBJ2-3, with D tentatively TRBD2 (6 bases). From germline, CDR1 is MDHEN and CDR2 SYDVKM. V lost 5 bases and J 1 base, leaving 13 bases between the germline ends. This CDR3 comprises 15 residues. The CDR3 coding sequence is TGTGCCAGCAGTCCCATAGCGGAAGGCACAGATACGCAGTATTTT. Translated: CASSPIAEGTDTQYF.

The chain links TRBV14 to TRBJ1-2; a weak D match, TRBD1 (5 bases). The germline V gene has CDR1 SGHDN and CDR2 FVKESK. The CDR3 runs 16 residues. V was trimmed by 0 bases and J by 4 bases, leaving 15 bases between them. This chain's CDR3 is CASSQDPGMGGYGYTF. The CDR3, as DNA: TGTGCCAGCAGCCAAGATCCCGGCATGGGGGGCTATGGCTACACCTTC.

Points on this clone: Other DNA sequences of this sample code for an identical CDR3. This chain connects TRBV19 to TRBJ2-3; no definite D call. CDR3 length: 15 amino acids. CDR1 is LNHDA and CDR2 is SQIVND in the germline V gene (reference sequence). The germline V and J ends were trimmed by 1 base and 0 bases, with 8 bases remaining between them. The DNA of the CDR3 is TGTGCCAGTAGTATAGGGACGACTAGCACAGATACGCAGTATTTT. Translation gives CASSIGTTSTDTQYF.

This chain joins TRBV5-1 and TRBJ2-5; 13 positions match TRBD2. Germline-derived CDR1 and CDR2 are SGHRS and YFSETQ. This CDR3 has 15 amino acids. V shed 0 bases and J 12 bases; nucleotides not matched to a gene: 8. CDR3 DNA sequence: TGCGCCAGCAGCTTGGGGCCCACTAGCGGGAGGGCCGAGTACTTC. This translates into CASSLGPTSGRAEYF.

V gene TRBV7-8 combines with J gene TRBJ2-7, with a tentative D call TRBD1 (6 bases). V gave up 1 base and J gave up 4 bases, with 11 bases separating them. The CDR3 is made up of 14 amino acids. The germline V gene has CDR1 SGHVS and CDR2 FQNEAQ. CDR3 bases: TGTGCCAGCAGCTTAGTAGGGGGTTCATACGAGCAGTACTTC. This translates into CASSLVGGSYEQYF.

The sample holds one count of this clone. V is TRBV5-1 and J is TRBJ2-1; D is ambiguous. V was cut by 0 bases and J by 7 bases, with 17 bases left in between. Germline V gene data show CDR1 as SGHRS and CDR2 as YFSETQ. The CDR3 covers 16 residues. CDR3 DNA: TGCGCCAGCAGCTTGGCCGTTGTAGCTCTTGGGAATGAGCAGTTCTTC. Translated, it gives CASSLAVVALGNEQFF.

CDR3 nucleotide sequence: TGTGCCAGCAGCGTAGCTCTAACGGGTGAAGCTTTCTTT. Encoded protein: CASSVALTGEAFF. The V call is TRBV9, the J call TRBJ1-1; D is uncertain. V was trimmed by 0 bases and J by 7 bases, leaving 10 bases between them. Germline CDR1 and CDR2: SGDLS and YYNGEE. The CDR3 spans 13 residues.

Notes on this clone: The junction differs from germline at one of its ends, possibly a read error. This chain connects TRBV7-2 to TRBJ2-2; TRBD2 aligns across 9 bases. Looked up from germline, CDR1 is SGHTA and CDR2 is FQGNSA. The CDR3 runs 15 residues. The CDR3 sequence: CASSLSGSYTGELFF. The CDR3 DNA is TGTGCCAGCAGCCTTAGCGGGAGTTACACCGGGGAGTTGTTTTTT.

This clone showed up just a few times. The rearrangement joins TRBV11-2 to TRBJ1-6; no clear D gene. Germline lookup yields CDR1 SGHAT and CDR2 FQNNGV. This CDR3 is 15 amino acids long. V was cut by 0 bases and J by 11 bases, with 14 bases left in between. As DNA, the CDR3 is TGTGCCAGCAGCTTAGATCTCCCCTTTGGTACACCCCTCCACTTT. Translating it yields CASSLDLPFGTPLHF.

V usage is TRBV6-1 and J usage is TRBJ1-1; no firm D call. CDR1 and CDR2 (germline): MNHNS, SASEGT. This CDR3 has 13 amino acids. Trimming removed 6 bases at V and 3 bases at J, with 11 bases between. DNA for the CDR3: TGTGCCAGCAGCACTCGAGAGGACACTGAAGCTTTCTTT. Translating it yields CASSTREDTEAFF.